One sample yielded the 18 T cell receptor beta chains listed below, sequenced in a study of Tregs in tolerant kidney transplant recipients. This table comes from immunoSEQ multiplex PCR, and its TCRdb copy is limited to in-frame clones, with some not included. The profile shows approximately 100,000 clones, roughly 93% of them singletons. Sequenced material: CD4+ T cells from blood, taken before the transplant. These receptors came from a human donor who received a combined kidney and bone marrow transplant.

CDR3 residues: CASSIARPLGKANYGYTF. The DNA for the CDR3 is TGTGCCAGTAGTATAGCCCGTCCTTTGGGCAAGGCGAACTATGGCTACACCTTC. The rearrangement joins TRBV19 to TRBJ1-2; D is unclear. Deletions cut 1 base from V and 2 bases from J, with 20 bases between. This CDR3 is 18 amino acids long. Per the germline V gene, CDR1 is LNHDA and CDR2 is SQIVND (reference sequence).

The CDR3, as DNA: TGCGCCAGCAGCCAAAACCTTGGGGCAGCAAGGGATCAGCCCCAGCATTTT. Translated: CASSQNLGAARDQPQHF. This sequence joins TRBV4-1 and TRBJ1-5; D possibly corresponds to TRBD1 (5 bases). The CDR3 length is 17 residues. Germline assignment: CDR1 MGHRA and CDR2 YSYEKL. The V gene lost 2 bases and the J gene lost 5 bases, with 19 bases spanning the gap.

The chain joins TRBV6-6 to TRBJ1-5, with TRBD1 matching 10 bases. This CDR3 region has 16 residues. Germline CDR1 MNHNY, CDR2 SVGAGI (reference sequence). Trimming took 0 bases from V and 5 from J; bases not matched to a gene: 4. The CDR3 region is CASSYSRTGGYQPQHF. CDR3 in DNA: TGTGCCAGCAGTTACTCTCGGACAGGGGGTTATCAGCCCCAGCATTTT.

The gene calls are TRBV21-1 and TRBJ2-5; no check of the table's D call, TRBD1, against the DNA was made. TRBV21-1 is annotated as a pseudogene. The CDR3 extends over 17 amino acids. This CDR3 reads CASSTFLATGGIETQYF. In DNA, the CDR3 is TGTGCCAGCAGCACTTTCTTGGCGACAGGGGGCATAGAGACCCAGTACTTC.

V usage is TRBV30 and J usage is TRBJ1-3; D unresolved. Germline V lookup: CDR1 GTSNPN, CDR2 SVGIG (reference sequence). Trimming took 5 bases from V and 0 from J, leaving 8 bases between them. CDR3 length equals 13 residues. CDR3 DNA sequence: TGTGCCTGGGGACTTATCTCTGGAAACACCATATATTTT. Translation gives CAWGLISGNTIYF.

This sequence joins TRBV7-2 and TRBJ2-1; 8 positions agree with TRBD1. This CDR3 has 15 residues. Germline CDR1 is SGHTA and CDR2 is FQGNSA. The junction had 5 bases not matched to a gene; V was cut back by 1 base and J by 6 bases. The CDR3: CASSLGQGSVNEQFF. In DNA, the CDR3 is TGTGCCAGCAGCTTAGGACAGGGGTCGGTCAATGAGCAGTTCTTC.

The rearrangement joins TRBV18 to TRBJ2-1; TRBD2 aligns across 7 bases. The V segment lost 6 bases and the J segment 8 bases; nucleotides outside the gene matches: 13. CDR3 length: 15 residues. The germline gives CDR1 KGHSH, CDR2 LQKENI. The CDR3 DNA reads as TGTGCCAGCTCGCCGAGGGCGGGAGATTCCCATGAGCAGTTCTTC. Translation gives CASSPRAGDSHEQFF.

This chain uses TRBV7-2 with TRBJ2-7; TRBD2 agrees at 7 bases. The junction had 8 bases not matched to a gene; V was cut back by 1 base and J by 5 bases. The germline gives CDR1 SGHTA, CDR2 FQGNSA. This CDR3 has 15 residues. The chain's CDR3 is CASSLDGGSGNEQYF. In nucleotides, the CDR3 is TGTGCCAGCAGCTTAGATGGCGGGAGCGGGAACGAGCAGTACTTC.

The gene calls are TRBV7-2 and TRBJ1-1, with a possible D match to TRBD1 (6 bases). Germline V gives CDR1 SGHTA, CDR2 FQGNSA. Trimming cost V 5 bases and J 2 bases, with 12 bases left between them. CDR3 length: 14 amino acids. The CDR3 is CASSKLGANTEAFF. The CDR3 bases are TGTGCCAGCAGCAAGTTGGGGGCCAACACTGAAGCTTTCTTT.

The rearrangement links TRBV19 to TRBJ2-7, with 8 bases identical to TRBD2. The CDR3 is 11 residues long. Trimming removed 7 bases from V and 9 bases from J; junction bases left unmatched: 5. Per germline, CDR1 LNHDA and CDR2 SQIVND (reference sequence). The CDR3 is CASTGLVGQYF. Here the CDR3 DNA reads TGTGCCAGTACGGGACTAGTGGGGCAGTACTTC.

This clone was seen just once. The chain is built from TRBV6-6 and TRBJ2-2; D might be TRBD1 (6 bases). V was pared by 6 bases and J by 4 bases, with 9 bases between. Germline V lookup: CDR1 MNHNY, CDR2 SVGAGI (reference sequence). The CDR3 length is 13 residues. CDR3 nucleotides: TGTGCCAGCAGAACGGACAGCACCGGGGAGCTGTTTTTT. This translates into CASRTDSTGELFF.

The CDR3 coding sequence is TGTGCCACGACAGGGGGCCTCAGGGAGCAGTACTTC. Amino acid sequence: CATTGGLREQYF. V is TRBV6-5 and J is TRBJ2-7, with 10 bases lining up with TRBD1. The CDR3 consists of 12 residues. Germline V gene sequence: CDR1 MNHEY, CDR2 SVGAGI. The ends lost 10 bases at V and 7 bases at J; junction bases unmatched: 7.

Only one count was recorded for this clone. V and J are TRBV28 and TRBJ1-2; D gene uncertain. The V end was cut by 6 bases, the J end by 1 base, with 6 bases between. This CDR3 is 12 amino acids long. Germline loops: CDR1 MDHEN, CDR2 SYDVKM. CDR3: CASSNYNYGYTF. CDR3 coding DNA: TGTGCCAGCAGCAACTATAACTATGGCTACACCTTC.

This chain links TRBV9 with TRBJ2-3; TRBD1 might be the D (5 bases). V lost 0 bases and J 5 bases, leaving 10 bases between the germline ends. CDR1 is SGDLS and CDR2 is YYNGEE in the germline V gene. The CDR3 spans 14 residues. The CDR3 coding sequence is TGTGCCAGCAGCGTAGGGGGCAGGGAAGATACGCAGTATTTT. Translating it yields CASSVGGREDTQYF. Variable domain in full (rest from reference TRBV9 and TRBJ2-3): DSGVTQTPKHLITATGQRVTLRCSPRSGDLSVYWYQQSLDQGLQFLIQYYNGEERAKGNILERFSAQQFPDLHSELNLSSLELGDSALYFCASSVGGREDTQYFGPGTRLTVL.

V and J are TRBV18 and TRBJ2-2, with D tentatively TRBD2 (7 bases). CDR3 size: 13 residues. V dropped 5 bases and J dropped 10 bases, with 14 bases sitting between them. CDR1 is KGHSH and CDR2 is LQKENI in the germline V gene. The CDR3: CASSWAGAEELFF. The CDR3 bases are TGTGCCAGCTCATGGGCGGGGGCCGAGGAGCTGTTTTTT.

The chain joins TRBV7-2 to TRBJ2-4; D is perhaps TRBD1 (6 bases). The CDR3 runs 15 residues. From germline, CDR1 is SGHTA and CDR2 FQGNSA. V lost 5 bases and J 2 bases, leaving 13 bases between the germline ends. CDR3 nucleotide sequence: TGTGCCAGCAGCAGCGCAGGGGCCACCAAAAACATTCAGTACTTC. Translating gives CASSSAGATKNIQYF.

The chain couples TRBV15 to TRBJ2-1, with TRBD2 matching 9 bases. The CDR3 covers 16 residues. The junction had 7 bases not matched to a gene; V was cut back by 2 bases and J by 5 bases. The germline V gene has CDR1 LNHNV and CDR2 YYDKDF (reference sequence). DNA of the CDR3: TGTGCCACCAGCAGATTAGGGACTAGCCGACACAATGAGCAGTTCTTC. Its translation: CATSRLGTSRHNEQFF.

This chain joins TRBV11-2 and TRBJ2-5; 7 bases are shared with TRBD1. Per germline, CDR1 SGHAT and CDR2 FQNNGV. CDR3 length: 12 amino acids. V lost 2 bases to trimming and J lost 10 bases; unmatched junction nucleotides: 4. The CDR3 sequence is CASSLNRGGQYF. The CDR3 DNA is TGTGCCAGCAGCTTAAACAGGGGTGGCCAGTACTTC.